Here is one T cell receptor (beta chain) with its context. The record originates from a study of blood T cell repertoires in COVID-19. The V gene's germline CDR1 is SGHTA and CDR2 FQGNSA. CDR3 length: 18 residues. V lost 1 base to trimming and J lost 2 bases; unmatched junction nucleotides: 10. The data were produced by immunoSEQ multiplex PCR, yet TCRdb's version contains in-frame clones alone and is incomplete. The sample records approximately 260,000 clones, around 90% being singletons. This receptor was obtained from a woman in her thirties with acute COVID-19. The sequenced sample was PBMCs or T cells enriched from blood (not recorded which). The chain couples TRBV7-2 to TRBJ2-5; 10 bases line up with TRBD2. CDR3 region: CASSLVPGTSAFQETQYF. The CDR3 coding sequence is TGTGCCAGCAGCTTAGTACCCGGGACTAGCGCCTTTCAAGAGACCCAGTACTTC.